Described below is a single TCR beta chain sequence and its context. This sample stems from a study of blood T cell repertoires in COVID-19. Study-wide context: The United States, Italy and Spain supplied acute and convalescent COVID-19 samples. Sample material is recorded as cDNA or gDNA derived from T cells, B-cell-depleted T cells, or PBMCs.

Source study methods: Researchers report that nucleated cell counts were estimated from reference gene primer amplification. Using immunoSEQ multiplex PCR, the repertoire was profiled, and TCRdb retains in-frame clones only, with some absent. V and J calls and clone size are copied from that table; D and trimming were computed from the DNA. The sample gives around 40,000 clones, about nine tenths of which show up once; 20% to 25% is in the top ten. Sequenced sample: peripheral blood. This clonotype originated in a man aged 50-59 years with active COVID-19.

This CDR3 is CASSYRGNEKLFF. CDR3 DNA sequence: TGTGCCAGCAGTTACAGGGGCAATGAAAAACTGTTTTTT. The chain combines TRBV6-6 with TRBJ1-4; D is possibly TRBD1 (5 bases). V was clipped by 2 bases and J by 5 bases, with 6 bases between them. The CDR3 runs to 13 residues. CDR1 is MNHNY, CDR2 SVGAGI, per germline (reference sequence).